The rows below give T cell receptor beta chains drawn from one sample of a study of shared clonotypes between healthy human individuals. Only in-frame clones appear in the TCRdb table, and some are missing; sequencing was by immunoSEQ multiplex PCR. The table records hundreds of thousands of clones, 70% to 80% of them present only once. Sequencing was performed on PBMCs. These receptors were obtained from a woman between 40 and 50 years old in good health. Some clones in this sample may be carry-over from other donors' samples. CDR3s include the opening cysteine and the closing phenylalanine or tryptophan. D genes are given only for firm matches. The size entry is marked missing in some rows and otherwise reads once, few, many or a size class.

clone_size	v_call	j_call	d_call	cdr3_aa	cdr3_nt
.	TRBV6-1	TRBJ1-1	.	CASGEHNRVKAFF	TGTGCCAGCGGGGAGCACAACAGGGTTAAAGCTTTCTTT
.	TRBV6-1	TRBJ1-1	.	CASSVQGVTEAFF	TGTGCCAGCAGTGTACAGGGAGTCACTGAAGCTTTCTTT
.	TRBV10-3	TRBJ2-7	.	CAISESGSGTYF	TGTGCCATCAGTGAGTCAGGGAGCGGCACGTACTTC
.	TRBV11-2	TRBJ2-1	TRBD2	CASRSLAGVTYNEQFF	TGTGCCAGCAGATCCCTAGCGGGAGTCACCTACAATGAGCAGTTCTTC
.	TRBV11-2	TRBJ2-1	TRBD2	CASSLRGRGNEQFF	TGTGCCAGCAGCTTACGCGGGAGGGGCAATGAGCAGTTCTTC
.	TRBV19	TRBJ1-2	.	CASSTGTYGYTF	TGTGCCAGTAGTACCGGGACCTATGGCTACACCTTC
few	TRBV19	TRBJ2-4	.	CASSINPGDIQYF	TGTGCCAGTAGTATTAACCCTGGGGACATTCAGTACTTC
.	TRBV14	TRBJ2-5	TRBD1	CASSPGQGRLETQYF	TGTGCCAGCAGCCCGGGACAGGGGAGATTGGAGACCCAGTACTTC
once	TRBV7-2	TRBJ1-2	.	CASQGGYGYTF	TGTGCCAGCCAAGGGGGCTATGGCTACACCTTC
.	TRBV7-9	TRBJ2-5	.	CASSLAPGQAGETQYF	TGTGCCAGCAGCCTAGCCCCAGGACAGGCGGGGGAGACCCAGTACTTC
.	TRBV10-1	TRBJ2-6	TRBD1	CASSESTGLSGANVLTF	TGCGCCAGCAGTGAGTCGACAGGGTTGTCTGGGGCCAACGTCCTGACTTTC
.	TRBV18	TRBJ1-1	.	CASSPRVTGNTEAFF	TGTGCCAGCTCACCACGGGTGACAGGGAACACTGAAGCTTTCTTT
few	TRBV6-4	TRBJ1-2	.	CASSDQGHRYTF	TGTGCCAGCAGTGACCAGGGGCATCGCTACACCTTC
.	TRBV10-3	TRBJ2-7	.	CATSGTTSYEQYF	TGTGCCACCTCCGGCACTACCTCCTACGAGCAGTACTTC
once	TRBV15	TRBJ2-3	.	CATSRDLGSPDTQYF	TGTGCCACCAGCAGAGATCTTGGGAGTCCGGATACGCAGTATTTT
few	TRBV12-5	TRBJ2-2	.	CASGTGYTGELFF	TGTGCTAGTGGCACAGGGTACACCGGGGAGCTGTTTTTT
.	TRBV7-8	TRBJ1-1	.	CASSLLTVNTEAFF	TGTGCCAGCAGCTTGCTGACAGTTAACACTGAAGCTTTCTTT
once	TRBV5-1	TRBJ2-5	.	CASSLGGGSAQETQYF	TGCGCCAGCAGCTTGGGTGGGGGTTCGGCCCAAGAGACCCAGTACTTC
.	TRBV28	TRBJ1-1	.	CAAEGRWNTEAFF	TGTGCCGCGGAGGGCAGGTGGAACACTGAAGCTTTCTTT
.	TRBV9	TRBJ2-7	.	CASSREPSGEQYF	TGTGCCAGCTCCAGAGAGCCCTCTGGGGAGCAGTACTTC
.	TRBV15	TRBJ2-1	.	CATGRGLNNEQFF	TGTGCCACCGGCAGGGGACTCAACAATGAGCAGTTCTTC
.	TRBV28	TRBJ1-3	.	CASSLARLGNTIYF	TGTGCCAGCAGCCTCGCGAGGCTGGGTAACACCATATATTTT
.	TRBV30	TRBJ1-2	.	CAWSVGGGYTF	TGTGCCTGGAGTGTAGGAGGTGGCTACACCTTC
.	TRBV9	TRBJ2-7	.	CASSKDPASYEQYF	TGTGCCAGCAGCAAAGACCCGGCTTCGTACGAGCAGTACTTC
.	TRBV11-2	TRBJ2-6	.	CASSLRGSGANVLTF	TGTGCCAGCAGCTTACGGGGGTCTGGGGCCAACGTCCTGACTTTC
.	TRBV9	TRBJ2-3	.	CASGLGGRSTDTQYF	TGTGCCAGCGGGCTAGGAGGGAGAAGCACAGATACGCAGTATTTT
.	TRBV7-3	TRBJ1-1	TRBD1	CASSWTGGTEAFF	TGTGCCAGCAGCTGGACAGGGGGGACTGAAGCTTTCTTT
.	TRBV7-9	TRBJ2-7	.	CASSLGEGRYEQYF	TGTGCCAGCAGCTTAGGCGAGGGCCGCTACGAGCAGTACTTC
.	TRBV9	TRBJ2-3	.	CASSARGGTDTQYF	TGTGCCAGCAGCGCTCGCGGTGGCACAGATACGCAGTATTTT
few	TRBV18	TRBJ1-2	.	CASSPPGYGYTF	TGTGCCAGCTCACCACCGGGTTATGGCTACACCTTC
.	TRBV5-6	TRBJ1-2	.	CASSLPLGDYGYTF	TGTGCCAGCAGCTTACCCCTTGGGGACTATGGCTACACCTTC
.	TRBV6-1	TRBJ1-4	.	CASSETDRLFF	TGTGCCAGCAGTGAAACAGATCGACTGTTTTTT
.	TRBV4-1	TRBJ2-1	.	CASSQDEAREQFF	TGCGCCAGCAGCCAAGATGAAGCACGTGAGCAGTTCTTC
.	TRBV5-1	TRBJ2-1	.	CASSLLGEQGLLYNEQFF	TGCGCCAGCAGCTTGCTCGGGGAACAGGGCCTACTCTACAATGAGCAGTTCTTC
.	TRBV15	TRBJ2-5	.	CATSRDTWPEETQYF	TGTGCCACCAGCAGAGATACGTGGCCGGAAGAGACCCAGTACTTC
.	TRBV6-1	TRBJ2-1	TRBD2	CASSDQLAGGPYEQFF	TGTGCCAGCAGTGACCAACTAGCGGGAGGGCCGTATGAGCAGTTCTTC
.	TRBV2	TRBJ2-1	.	CASSVEARISYNEQFF	TGTGCCAGCAGTGTAGAGGCGAGGATTTCCTACAATGAGCAGTTCTTC
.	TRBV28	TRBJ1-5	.	CASSFMGEAAPNQPQHF	TGTGCCAGCAGTTTTATGGGGGAAGCCGCCCCAAATCAGCCCCAGCATTTT
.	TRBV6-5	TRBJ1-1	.	CASTTTENTEAFF	TGTGCCAGCACCACTACGGAGAACACTGAAGCTTTCTTT
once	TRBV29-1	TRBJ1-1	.	CSVEEWGGGTEAFF	TGCAGCGTTGAGGAGTGGGGAGGTGGCACTGAAGCTTTCTTT
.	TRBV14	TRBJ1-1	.	CASSQVGGTEAFF	TGTGCCAGCAGCCAAGTGGGTGGTACTGAAGCTTTCTTT
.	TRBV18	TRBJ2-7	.	CASSPPLGQYEQYF	TGTGCCAGCTCACCACCCCTGGGCCAATACGAGCAGTACTTC
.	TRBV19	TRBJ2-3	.	CASSIDNLGGTQYF	TGTGCCAGTAGTATAGATAATCTGGGGGGTACGCAGTATTTT
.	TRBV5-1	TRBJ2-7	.	CASSLGYNYEQYF	TGCGCCAGCAGCTTGGGGTACAACTACGAGCAGTACTTC
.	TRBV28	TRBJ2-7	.	CASSPPFPYEQYF	TGTGCCAGCAGTCCCCCTTTCCCCTACGAGCAGTACTTC
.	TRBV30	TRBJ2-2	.	CAWSSLALNTGELFF	TGTGCCTGGAGTTCCCTAGCGCTCAACACCGGGGAGCTGTTTTTT
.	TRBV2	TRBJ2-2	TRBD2	CASSPGLAGGGDGELFF	TGTGCCAGCTCCCCGGGGCTAGCGGGAGGGGGAGACGGGGAGCTGTTTTTT
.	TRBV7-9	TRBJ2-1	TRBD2	CASTTGGWNEQFF	TGTGCCAGCACCACCGGGGGGTGGAATGAGCAGTTCTTC
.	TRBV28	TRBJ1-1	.	CASSLSWKRRLNTEAFF	TGTGCCAGCAGTTTAAGTTGGAAGAGGCGACTGAACACTGAAGCTTTCTTT
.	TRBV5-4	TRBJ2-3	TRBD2	CASSLDGLVSDTQYF	TGTGCCAGCAGCTTGGACGGACTAGTTTCAGATACGCAGTATTTT
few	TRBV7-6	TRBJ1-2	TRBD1	CASSLEGWTGDYGYTF	TGTGCCAGCAGCTTAGAAGGATGGACAGGAGACTATGGCTACACCTTC
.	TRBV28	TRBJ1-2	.	CASSLGQGGYGYTF	TGTGCCAGCAGTTTGGGGCAGGGAGGGTATGGCTACACCTTC
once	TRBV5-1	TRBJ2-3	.	CASSLDRVADTQYF	TGCGCCAGCAGCTTGGACCGGGTCGCAGATACGCAGTATTTT
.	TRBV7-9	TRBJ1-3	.	CASSLRGAGNTIYF	TGTGCCAGCAGCTTACGGGGGGCTGGAAACACCATATATTTT
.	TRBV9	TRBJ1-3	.	CASSPPGSFSGNTIYF	TGTGCCAGCAGCCCCCCAGGAAGCTTCTCTGGAAACACCATATATTTT
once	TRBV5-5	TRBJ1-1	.	CASARALVNTEAFF	TGTGCCAGCGCCCGCGCCCTGGTGAACACTGAAGCTTTCTTT
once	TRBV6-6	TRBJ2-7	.	CASSYSGGGLYYEQYF	TGTGCCAGCAGTTACTCTGGAGGGGGTTTGTACTACGAGCAGTACTTC
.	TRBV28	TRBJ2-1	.	CASSQPYEVKQFF	TGTGCCAGCAGCCAACCTTACGAGGTTAAGCAGTTCTTC